A selection of T cell receptor beta chains follows, all from one sample in a study of blood T cells in healthy people across ages. One entry per CDR3 protein, called by TCRdb with MiXCR from the 5' RACE reads. The sample has 710,000 or so distinct CDR3 sequences, about a third seen once. Input material: blood. The source is a woman at least 80 years old in good health. CDR3s include the opening cysteine and the closing phenylalanine or tryptophan. A D gene is named only where the DNA matches it firmly. Size is omitted from some rows. Given values are once, few, many or a class for expanded clones.

D	J	size	V	CDR3	DNA
.	TRBJ2-2	.	TRBV7-9	CASSLEGQNANTGELFF	TGTGCCAGCAGCTTAGAAGGACAGAACGCGAACACCGGGGAGCTGTTTTTT
.	TRBJ2-5	.	TRBV15	CATSRGEETQYF	TGTGCCACCAGCAGAGGGGAAGAGACCCAGTACTTC
.	TRBJ1-5	.	TRBV27	CASSRRTASVSNQPQHF	TGTGCCAGCAGTAGGAGGACAGCTTCTGTTAGCAATCAGCCCCAGCATTTT
TRBD2	TRBJ2-3	many	TRBV20-1	CSAREQSGGSQYF	TGCAGTGCTAGAGAGCAAAGCGGGGGTTCGCAGTATTTT
.	TRBJ2-3	.	TRBV5-1	CASSFMAPGITDTQYF	TGCGCCAGCAGCTTTATGGCCCCCGGCATCACAGATACGCAGTATTTT
.	TRBJ1-6	few	TRBV7-2	CASSLGPPSSYNSPLHF	TGTGCCAGCAGCCTGGGACCGCCGAGCTCCTATAATTCACCCCTCCACTTT
TRBD2	TRBJ2-1	.	TRBV16	CASSHGAIAGPTSSYNEQFF	TGTGCCAGCAGCCATGGGGCTATAGCGGGGCCGACGAGCTCCTACAATGAGCAGTTCTTC
.	TRBJ2-3	many	TRBV5-1	CASSPSGLSADTQYF	TGCGCCAGCAGCCCCTCGGGGTTATCCGCAGATACGCAGTATTTT
.	TRBJ2-7	.	TRBV7-2	CASSLAGPMGYEQYF	TGTGCCAGCAGCTTAGCGGGACCCATGGGCTACGAGCAGTACTTC
.	TRBJ1-1	many	TRBV6-1	CASSGYRTTTEAFF	TGTGCCAGCAGTGGGTACAGGACCACCACTGAAGCTTTCTTT
.	TRBJ2-3	many	TRBV27	CASRKASTDTQYF	TGTGCCAGCAGGAAGGCTAGCACAGATACGCAGTATTTT
.	TRBJ2-1	.	TRBV4-1	CASSQDYTLGHEQFF	TGCGCCAGCAGCCAAGATTACACCCTTGGGCATGAGCAGTTCTTC
TRBD1	TRBJ2-2	.	TRBV6-2/TRBV6-3	CASSTGTGGPRELFF	TGTGCCAGCAGCACCGGGACAGGGGGCCCCAGGGAGCTGTTTTTT
.	TRBJ2-7	once	TRBV29-1	CSVARTSTYEQYF	TGCAGCGTTGCCAGGACTTCCACCTACGAGCAGTACTTC
.	TRBJ2-3	many	TRBV20-1	CSATPDTQYF	TGCAGTGCTACGCCAGATACGCAGTATTTT
TRBD1	TRBJ2-3	.	TRBV5-1	CASSRGTGSTDTQYF	TGCGCCAGCAGCCGGGGGACAGGGAGCACAGATACGCAGTATTTT
TRBD1	TRBJ1-5	many	TRBV6-1	CAIGTGGDNQPQHF	TGTGCCATCGGAACAGGGGGGGACAATCAGCCCCAGCATTTT
TRBD2	TRBJ2-1	.	TRBV6-1	CASSELAGPSYNEQFF	TGTGCCAGCAGTGAACTAGCGGGGCCCTCCTACAATGAGCAGTTCTTC